This section outlines one T cell receptor beta chain sequence together with its context. The data were taken from a study of cytotoxic CD8 clonotypes in ibrutinib-treated CLL. The CDR3 loop spans 14 amino acids. Germline CDR1 and CDR2: WSHSY and SAAADI. V was cut by 6 bases and J by 2 bases, with 11 bases left in between. The method was immunoSEQ multiplex PCR; TCRdb's version includes in-frame clones alone and lacks a portion of them. This table holds more than 140,000 clones, about 72% found once. Specimen: PBMCs, collected after 12 months of ibrutinib treatment. The receptor was isolated from a human donor with chronic lymphocytic leukemia. The chain recombines TRBV10-2 with TRBJ1-5; D call uncertain. CDR3 amino acids: CASRKRAGNQPQHF. CDR3 nucleotide sequence: TGCGCCAGCAGAAAAAGGGCCGGCAATCAGCCCCAGCATTTT.